The clone carrying this TCR beta chain was detected a few times. Its antigen is undetermined. PCR used 60 Vbeta primers and 13 Jbeta primers. TCRdb's table, derived via immunoSEQ multiplex PCR, lists solely in-frame clones and lacks some. The sample contains about 120,000 clones, approximately 8% of which appear only once. These data are taken from a study of cytomegalovirus exposure and HLA in healthy donors. General observations from the study: A later analysis appeared to link common viral pathogens to several of the most significant clusters.

There are 14 residues in the CDR3. Germline CDR1 and CDR2: MNHEY and SVGAGI. Between the trimmed V and J ends, which lost 5 bases and 0 bases, there was a span of 10 bases. The chain carries TRBV6-5 and TRBJ1-1, with unresolved D. The origin of this receptor is a woman in her thirties or forties in good health and CMV-seropositive. The material sequenced was PBMCs. The chain's CDR3 is CASSPPYLNTEAFF. CDR3 nucleotides: TGTGCCAGCAGTCCCCCCTATTTGAACACTGAAGCTTTCTTT.